The present T cell receptor (beta chain) was sequenced within a study of shared T cell receptors in the human thymus. Trimming cost V 2 bases and J 1 base, with 21 bases left between them. The length of the CDR3 is 18 residues. Germline CDR1 SGHRS, CDR2 YFSETQ. Method: immunoSEQ multiplex PCR; TCRdb's copy keeps in-frame clones and lacks some. The table shows 72,000 or so clones, with nearly 95% occurring only once. V usage is TRBV5-1 and J usage is TRBJ1-1, with D perhaps matching TRBD1 (6 bases). Sequencing was carried out using thymocytes. This receptor was obtained from a human donor. CDR3 coding DNA: TGCGCCAGCAGCTTTCAAAACCCACTGACAGGACCGAACACTGAAGCTTTCTTT. Its translation: CASSFQNPLTGPNTEAFF.